These 23 T cell receptor beta chains share one sample of origin, sequenced in a study of T cell changes during pregnancy in multiple sclerosis. TCRdb's table, derived via immunoSEQ multiplex PCR, lists solely in-frame clones and lacks some. Among tens of thousands of clones, around 96% were seen once, and the ten largest hold over 0.8%. This sample comprised peripheral blood, obtained in the second trimester of pregnancy. All receptors come from a female donor with multiple sclerosis, enrolled in a pregnancy study.

This chain uses TRBV7-9 with TRBJ2-2; the match to TRBD2 covers 16 bases. CDR3 length equals 18 residues. Trimming took 4 bases from V and 3 from J; bases not matched to a gene: 5. Germline V gene lookup returns CDR1 SEHNR and CDR2 FQNEAQ (reference sequence). In nucleotides, the CDR3 is TGTGCCAGCAGCTCGGGACTAGCGGGAGGGAAGCACACCGGGGAGCTGTTTTTT. Translating it yields CASSSGLAGGKHTGELFF.

This clone was observed once. CDR3 DNA sequence: TGTGCCAGCAGGGAATCGGGTCCTATCACCGGGGAGCTGTTTTTT. Translated: CASRESGPITGELFF. The chain links TRBV6-6 to TRBJ2-2; no reliable D call. V lost 6 bases and J 4 bases, leaving 15 bases between the germline ends. The CDR3 is made up of 15 amino acids. CDR1 and CDR2 from the germline V gene are MNHNY and SVGAGI (reference sequence).

The V gene is TRBV6-1, the J gene TRBJ2-2; 7 bases are shared with TRBD1. V lost 5 bases and J lost 0; bases outside the gene matches: 3. This CDR3 is built from 15 residues. Germline V gives CDR1 MNHNS, CDR2 SASEGT. CDR3 DNA sequence: TGTGCCAGCAGTATCGGGACAGCGAACACCGGGGAGCTGTTTTTT. Translated, it gives CASSIGTANTGELFF.

The chain has TRBV6-5 and TRBJ2-7, with 7 nucleotides matching TRBD2. The CDR3 runs 15 residues. Germline V CDR1 and CDR2: MNHEY, SVGAGI. V was pared by 2 bases and J by 6 bases, with 10 bases of the junction left unmatched. This CDR3 is CASSYGAGKVGEQYF. CDR3 coding DNA: TGTGCCAGCAGTTACGGAGCGGGGAAAGTTGGCGAGCAGTACTTC.

This chain joins TRBV6-1 and TRBJ2-7; 8 nucleotides align to TRBD1. CDR1 and CDR2 (germline): MNHNS, SASEGT. The CDR3 loop spans 17 amino acids. The ends lost 3 bases at V and 0 bases at J; junction bases unmatched: 10. In nucleotides, the CDR3 is TGTGCCAGCAGTGAGAGCCGACAGACAGGGGTCTCCTACGAGCAGTACTTC. The encoded protein is CASSESRQTGVSYEQYF.

V is TRBV7-2 and J is TRBJ2-5; maybe TRBD2 (5 bases). The V end was cut by 2 bases, the J end by 2 bases, with 12 bases between. Per germline, CDR1 SGHTA and CDR2 FQGNSA. This CDR3 region has 15 residues. The CDR3 bases are TGTGCCAGCAGCTTAATGGTCCGGGATCAAGAGACCCAGTACTTC. Translated, it gives CASSLMVRDQETQYF.

The chain is built from TRBV19 and TRBJ1-5; D is perhaps TRBD1 (5 bases). The CDR3 consists of 15 residues. CDR1 and CDR2 from the germline V gene are LNHDA and SQIVND (reference sequence). The V end was cut by 1 base, the J end by 3 bases, with 10 bases between. The CDR3 sequence: CASSIVWGDNQPQHF. The CDR3 nucleotides are TGTGCCAGTAGTATAGTGTGGGGGGACAATCAGCCCCAGCATTTT.

The CDR3 nucleotides are TGTGCCAGCAGCCCCCCTCTAGCGGGGGGGCCGGGTGAGACCCAGTACTTC. The encoded protein is CASSPPLAGGPGETQYF. The chain employs TRBV7-6 and TRBJ2-5; 12 bases agree with TRBD2. With 5 bases clipped from V and 5 bases from J, the junction kept 12 bases outside the gene matches. Germline V gives CDR1 SGHVS, CDR2 FNYEAQ. The CDR3 covers 17 residues.

The V gene is TRBV6-5, the J gene TRBJ2-7; TRBD2 aligns across 11 bases. The CDR3 is made up of 14 amino acids. CDR1 and CDR2 from the germline V gene are MNHEY and SVGAGI. Unmatched junction bases numbered 4, after V lost 5 bases and J lost 4 bases. The chain's CDR3 is CASSLSSGGYEQYF. DNA for the CDR3: TGTGCCAGCAGTCTTTCTAGCGGGGGGTACGAGCAGTACTTC.

The J gene is TRBJ1-3, the V gene TRBV28; D is uncertain. CDR1 is MDHEN and CDR2 is SYDVKM in the germline V gene. The CDR3 runs to 11 residues. The V end was cut by 2 bases, the J end by 11 bases, with 7 bases between. CDR3 loop: CASSLAGAIYF. The CDR3 region has the DNA TGTGCCAGCAGTTTAGCGGGCGCCATATATTTT.

The chain carries TRBV27 and TRBJ2-7; 7 bases map to TRBD1. Germline V gene data show CDR1 as MNHEY and CDR2 as SMNVEV (reference sequence). The V segment lost 5 bases and the J segment 3 bases; nucleotides outside the gene matches: 10. The CDR3 runs 15 residues. The CDR3 nucleotides are TGTGCCAGCAGTCCGCCGGGACAGAGGATCTACGAGCAGTACTTC. Translated: CASSPPGQRIYEQYF.

The chain carries TRBV15 and TRBJ2-1, with D uncertain. Germline V lookup: CDR1 LNHNV, CDR2 YYDKDF (reference sequence). V lost 0 bases and J 3 bases, leaving 9 bases between the germline ends. This CDR3 spans 15 amino acids. The CDR3 protein is CATSRDRQYYNEQFF. DNA of the CDR3: TGTGCCACCAGCAGAGATCGCCAGTACTACAATGAGCAGTTCTTC.

Turning to this clone: This sample includes further DNA sequences coding for the same CDR3. The chain combines TRBV7-3 with TRBJ2-3, with 11 bases matching TRBD2. J was trimmed by 2 bases and V by 5 bases; bases with no gene match: 9. Per germline, CDR1 SGHTA and CDR2 FQGTGA. This CDR3 region has 17 residues. CDR3 residues: CASSPTGTSGPTDTQYF. Here the CDR3 DNA reads TGTGCCAGCAGCCCTACCGGGACTAGCGGACCCACAGATACGCAGTATTTT.

In nucleotides, the CDR3 is TGTGCCAGCAGTTACCTAACCGGGGGGAGTAACGAGCAGTTCTTC. It codes for CASSYLTGGSNEQFF. The J gene is TRBJ2-1, the V gene TRBV6-6, with 7 bases that match TRBD2. The length of the CDR3 is 15 residues. J was trimmed by 10 bases and V by 2 bases; bases with no gene match: 11. Germline V gene lookup returns CDR1 MNHNY and CDR2 SVGAGI (reference sequence).

The chain is built from TRBV15 and TRBJ1-5, with 7 bases matching TRBD1. The CDR3 is made up of 17 amino acids. The V and J ends lost 0 bases and 5 bases, in that order; junction bases with no gene match: 10. Looked up from germline, CDR1 is LNHNV and CDR2 is YYDKDF (reference sequence). The CDR3 protein is CATSRDLGTASDQPQHF. CDR3 DNA sequence: TGTGCCACCAGCAGAGATTTAGGGACAGCTAGTGATCAGCCCCAGCATTTT.

In this sample, this clone turned up once. The chain has TRBV5-1 and TRBJ1-1; 8 bases match TRBD1. This CDR3 region has 13 residues. V shed 2 bases and J 6 bases; nucleotides not matched to a gene: 3. Germline-derived CDR1 and CDR2 are SGHRS and YFSETQ. This chain's CDR3 is CASSFDRGAEAFF. In nucleotides, the CDR3 is TGCGCCAGCAGCTTCGACAGGGGCGCTGAAGCTTTCTTT.

V and J are TRBV5-1 and TRBJ2-3; 14 bases are shared with TRBD2. Germline lookup yields CDR1 SGHRS and CDR2 YFSETQ. V was pared by 0 bases and J by 4 bases, with 13 bases of the junction left unmatched. This CDR3 contains 20 residues. The CDR3 loop is CASSLVPTSGGAIVADTQYF. Here the CDR3 DNA reads TGCGCCAGCAGCTTGGTTCCGACTAGCGGGGGGGCCATTGTCGCAGATACGCAGTATTTT.

The J gene is TRBJ1-5, the V gene TRBV7-2; 7 nucleotides agree with TRBD1. V lost 5 bases to trimming and J lost 1 base; unmatched junction nucleotides: 2. The CDR3 length is 14 residues. CDR1 is SGHTA, CDR2 FQGNSA, per germline. The CDR3 sequence: CASSPTGSNQPQHF. In DNA, the CDR3 is TGTGCCAGCAGCCCGACAGGGAGCAATCAGCCCCAGCATTTT. The full variable domain, its missing parts supplied by reference TRBV7-2 and TRBJ1-5, is GAGVSQSPSNKVTEKGKDVELRCDPISGHTALYWYRQSLGQGLEFLIYFQGNSAPDKSGLPSDRFSAERTGGSVSTLTIQRTQQEDSAVYLCASSPTGSNQPQHFGDGTRLSIL.

The rearrangement uses TRBV2 and TRBJ2-3, with D perhaps TRBD2 (5 bases). Per the germline V gene, CDR1 is SNHLY and CDR2 is FYNNEI. The CDR3 sequence is 12 residues long. Deletions cut 6 bases from V and 4 bases from J, with 8 bases between. CDR3 loop: CASRELADTQYF. The CDR3, as DNA: TGTGCCAGCAGAGAACTAGCAGATACGCAGTATTTT.

The chain is built from TRBV9 and TRBJ1-3, with TRBD1 identical over 7 bases. V shed 6 bases, J shed 4 bases, and the junction held 7 bases outside the gene matches. The CDR3 length is 14 residues. From germline, CDR1 is SGDLS and CDR2 YYNGEE. CDR3 nucleotides: TGTGCCAGCACCACAGGGGTTTCCGGAAACACCATATATTTT. As protein: CASTTGVSGNTIYF.

CDR3 nucleotide sequence: TGTGCCAGCAGTCCCGGGGTTCCTGCAGAAGCTTTCTTT. Protein product: CASSPGVPAEAFF. The V call is TRBV28, the J call TRBJ1-1; D is unresolved. The ends were cut back, 5 bases at V and 8 bases at J, with 15 bases in the middle. Per the germline V gene, CDR1 is MDHEN and CDR2 is SYDVKM. The CDR3 spans 13 residues.

CDR3 sequence: CASSPVGQGITGELFF. CDR3 bases: TGTGCCAGCAGTCCCGTTGGACAGGGGATAACCGGGGAGCTGTTTTTT. The J gene is TRBJ2-2, the V gene TRBV27; 9 nucleotides match TRBD1. CDR3 size: 16 residues. J gave up 5 bases and V 5 bases, and 9 bases lay outside the gene matches. Germline V CDR1 and CDR2: MNHEY, SMNVEV (reference sequence).

V and J are TRBV6-1 and TRBJ2-7; 10 bases are shared with TRBD2. With V trimmed by 6 bases and J by 2 bases, 4 bases remained unmatched. Germline CDR1 and CDR2: MNHNS and SASEGT. CDR3 size: 14 residues. The CDR3 DNA reads as TGTGCCAGCAGGGCGACTAGCGGGCCCTACGAGCAGTACTTC. Protein sequence: CASRATSGPYEQYF.